Given below is one T cell receptor beta chain in context. Its antigen is unknown. The sample originates from a study of T cell responses to AZD1222 COVID-19 vaccine. Study background: Some second doses came at about 4 weeks and others at about 12 weeks; these were pooled. Study results and limitations: Compared with day 0, the breadth and depth of the Spike-specific TCR repertoire rose significantly after two doses of AZD1222.

Repertoires were generated with immunoSEQ multiplex PCR, while TCRdb's copy carries only in-frame clones and drops some. The data hold more than 110,000 clones, with around 85% observed a single time. The V end lost 6 bases, the J end lost 4 bases, and 12 bases lay between the germline ends. The CDR3 spans 14 residues. Looked up from germline, CDR1 is MNHEY and CDR2 is SVGAGI. The V gene is TRBV6-5, the J gene TRBJ1-4; D perhaps matches TRBD1 (5 bases). The source is an adult in good health. The specimen was peripheral blood, collected on day 0 of AZD1222 vaccination. The chain's CDR3 is CASSMGGSNEKLFF. Here the CDR3 DNA reads TGTGCCAGCAGCATGGGGGGAAGTAATGAAAAACTGTTTTTT.